The 24 T cell receptor beta chains reported below all come from one sample, sequenced in a study of Ad26.COV2.S vaccination and SARS-CoV-2 variants. Treatment specified: around 19 received Ad26.COV2.S at low or high dose, single or two shots; a few received placebo; per-sample allocation not given. Day 63 after the first injection of vaccine or placebo was the sampling time. The repertoire was sequenced with immunoSEQ multiplex PCR; TCRdb's copy has only in-frame clones and lacks some. Of around 450,000 clones in the sample, nearly 90% were seen once. This specimen was peripheral blood, taken in a trial of Ad26.COV2.S vaccine versus placebo. The source is a person between 18 and 65 years old who received the Ad26.COV2.S COVID-19 vaccine or a placebo.

This chain links TRBV28 with TRBJ2-2; 8 bases are shared with TRBD2. This CDR3 is 15 amino acids long. Looked up from germline, CDR1 is MDHEN and CDR2 is SYDVKM. V gave up 7 bases and J gave up 6 bases; unmatched junction bases: 10. The CDR3 DNA sequence: TGTGCCAGCACCCTCGGACTAGCCGATTCCGGGGAGCTGTTTTTT. It translates to CASTLGLADSGELFF.

The rearrangement joins TRBV12-3 or TRBV12-4 to TRBJ2-1; D remains ambiguous. The length of the CDR3 is 13 residues. The V and J ends lost 4 bases and 5 bases respectively, with 9 bases between them. CDR3 coding DNA: TGTGCCAGCAGTTACAGATGGAACAATGAGCAGTTCTTC. It is translated as CASSYRWNNEQFF.

The chain is built from TRBV12-3 or TRBV12-4 and TRBJ2-5; D remains ambiguous. The V end lost 2 bases, the J end lost 5 bases, and 9 bases lay between the germline ends. The length of the CDR3 is 13 residues. CDR3: CASSLLGKETQYF. In nucleotides, the CDR3 is TGTGCCAGCAGTTTACTGGGGAAGGAGACCCAGTACTTC.

V gene TRBV7-2 combines with J gene TRBJ1-1, with D hard to call. The ends were cut back, 2 bases at V and 3 bases at J, with 10 bases in the middle. Per the germline V gene, CDR1 is SGHTA and CDR2 is FQGNSA. This CDR3 is 14 amino acids long. The CDR3 reads CASSLTARDTEAFF. Written as DNA, the CDR3 is TGTGCCAGCAGCTTAACGGCTAGGGACACTGAAGCTTTCTTT.

The gene calls are TRBV30 and TRBJ1-2; weak D call: TRBD1 (5 bases). Trimming removed 6 bases at V and 4 bases at J, with 12 bases between. Germline CDR1 GTSNPN, CDR2 SVGIG (reference sequence). This CDR3 is 12 amino acids long. The CDR3, as DNA: TGTGCCTGCAGACGGGACGGCTATGGCTACACCTTC. Encoded protein: CACRRDGYGYTF.

J is TRBJ1-1 and V is TRBV6-5; unclear D gene. From germline, CDR1 is MNHEY and CDR2 SVGAGI. This CDR3 is 15 amino acids long. Trimming removed 4 bases from V and 0 bases from J, with 12 bases in between. The CDR3 coding sequence is TGTGCCAGCAGTTTGACGGGGATCTTGAACACTGAAGCTTTCTTT. The encoded protein is CASSLTGILNTEAFF.

The V and J genes are TRBV28 and TRBJ2-4; tentative D call: TRBD1 (6 bases). V gave up 5 bases and J gave up 6 bases, with 23 bases separating them. Germline-derived CDR1 and CDR2 are MDHEN and SYDVKM. This CDR3 spans 17 amino acids. The CDR3 coding sequence is TGTGCCAGCAGTCGCTACTTCCTTTTGGGGGCGGGAAACATTCAGTACTTC. Translated, it gives CASSRYFLLGAGNIQYF.

The chain combines TRBV24-1 with TRBJ2-2; D gene unclear. CDR3 length: 14 residues. Germline CDR1 reads KGHDR; CDR2 reads SFDVKD. Between the trimmed V and J ends, which lost 1 base and 7 bases, there was a span of 9 bases. The CDR3 nucleotides are TGTGCCACCAGTGATTTAGGGTTGGGCGGGGAGCTGTTTTTT. This sequence encodes CATSDLGLGGELFF.

J is TRBJ2-7 and V is TRBV6-6; 8 bases are shared with TRBD2. V was clipped by 6 bases and J by 4 bases; unmatched bases: 8. Germline loops: CDR1 MNHNY, CDR2 SVGAGI (reference sequence). The CDR3 is made up of 14 amino acids. The CDR3 region has the DNA TGTGCCAGCAGGAAGGGCGGGAGGAGTTACGAGCAGTACTTC. Its protein is CASRKGGRSYEQYF.

V is TRBV4-1 and J is TRBJ1-4, with unresolved D. V was clipped by 1 base and J by 5 bases, with 2 bases between them. Germline V gene lookup returns CDR1 MGHRA and CDR2 YSYEKL. This CDR3 is 12 amino acids long. This chain's CDR3 is CASSQVNEKLFF. The CDR3 DNA reads as TGCGCCAGCAGCCAAGTAAATGAAAAACTGTTTTTT.

This clone showed up just a few times. V usage is TRBV6-5 and J usage is TRBJ1-5; D may be TRBD1 (6 bases). V was clipped by 5 bases and J by 7 bases, with 15 bases between them. The CDR3 is 14 residues long. Germline CDR1 is MNHEY and CDR2 is SVGAGI. CDR3 bases: TGTGCCAGCAGTACCACTAACAGGGAGCAGCCCCAGCATTTT. The encoded protein is CASSTTNREQPQHF.

The chain joins TRBV5-1 to TRBJ2-7; maybe TRBD2 (6 bases). The CDR3 consists of 15 residues. V was clipped by 4 bases and J by 4 bases, with 18 bases between them. Germline values: CDR1 SGHRS, CDR2 YFSETQ. The CDR3 protein is CASSNQIGSGYEQYF. CDR3 DNA sequence: TGCGCCAGCAGCAACCAGATAGGGAGCGGGTACGAGCAGTACTTC. Together with reference TRBV5-1 and TRBJ2-7, the CDR3 gives the full variable domain: KAGVTQTPRYLIKTRGQQVTLSCSPISGHRSVSWYQQTPGQGLQFLFEYFSETQRNKGNFPGRFSGRQFSNSRSEMNVSTLELGDSALYLCASSNQIGSGYEQYFGPGTRLTVT.

The chain is built from TRBV6-5 and TRBJ1-5; 8 positions match TRBD1. The CDR3 runs to 14 residues. The germline V gene encodes CDR1 MNHEY and CDR2 SVGAGI. V was pared by 8 bases and J by 7 bases, with 10 bases of the junction left unmatched. This CDR3 reads CASRKDRDNQPQHF. CDR3 bases: TGTGCCAGCCGAAAGGACAGGGATAACCAGCCCCAGCATTTT.

The CDR3 loop is CASKPSNIYGYTF. DNA for the CDR3: TGTGCCAGCAAACCCTCAAACATCTATGGCTACACCTTC. The rearrangement joins TRBV28 to TRBJ1-2; no clear D. Trimming removed 7 bases at V and 4 bases at J, with 13 bases between. The germline V gene has CDR1 MDHEN and CDR2 SYDVKM. The CDR3 runs to 13 residues.

The chain employs TRBV3-1 (or the pseudogene TRBV3-2) and TRBJ2-7; a weak D match, TRBD2 (6 bases). The V and J ends lost 6 bases and 0 bases respectively, with 15 bases between them. The CDR3 extends over 15 amino acids. Germline assignment: CDR1 LGHDT and CDR2 YNNKEL (reference sequence). The CDR3 DNA is TGTGCCAGCAGTCCAAGGCTGACTAGCTCCTACGAGCAGTACTTC. It codes for CASSPRLTSSYEQYF.

The genes are TRBV11-1 and TRBJ2-7, with 7 bases matching TRBD1. Germline CDR1 SGHAT, CDR2 FQDESV (reference sequence). CDR3 length: 16 residues. V lost 5 bases, J lost 3 bases, and 13 bases stayed unmatched. The CDR3 DNA follows: TGTGCCAGCAGCGCCATTAGGACGGACAGGCTCTACGAGCAGTACTTC. This translates into CASSAIRTDRLYEQYF.

The sample holds a few counts of this clone. This chain uses TRBV27 with TRBJ2-7, with D perhaps TRBD1 (5 bases). The germline V gene encodes CDR1 MNHEY and CDR2 SMNVEV (reference sequence). The CDR3 is 15 residues long. V was shortened by 9 bases and J by 1 base, with 19 bases between the two germline ends. DNA of the CDR3: TGTGCCAGTATCGGCCAGGGCGTAGGATCCTACGAGCAGTACTTC. Translation: CASIGQGVGSYEQYF.

J is TRBJ2-6 and V is TRBV19; D remains unclear. Trimming took 6 bases from V and 0 from J, leaving 18 bases between them. The CDR3 covers 18 residues. Germline lookup yields CDR1 LNHDA and CDR2 SQIVND (reference sequence). CDR3 region: CASRSGRWTLSGANVLTF. The CDR3 nucleotides read TGTGCCAGTAGATCGGGTCGGTGGACCCTCTCTGGGGCCAACGTCCTGACTTTC.

The chain carries TRBV10-1 and TRBJ2-1; 9 nucleotides line up with TRBD2. This CDR3 contains 15 residues. Germline V lookup: CDR1 WNHNN, CDR2 SYGVQD (reference sequence). The V gene end was trimmed by 7 bases and the J gene end by 3 bases; junction bases not matched to a gene: 7. CDR3: CASTPSGEYYNEQFF. CDR3 in DNA: TGCGCCAGCACCCCTAGCGGGGAATACTACAATGAGCAGTTCTTC.

This chain connects TRBV28 to TRBJ1-6, with 9 bases that match TRBD1. Germline values: CDR1 MDHEN, CDR2 SYDVKM. V gave up 6 bases and J gave up 9 bases; unmatched junction bases: 3. The CDR3 totals 13 residues. Here the CDR3 DNA reads TGTGCCAGCAGCTTACAGGGGGCTTCACCCCTCCACTTT. It translates to CASSLQGASPLHF.

The V call is TRBV9, the J call TRBJ2-3, with D possibly TRBD2 on 6 matching bases. The CDR3 length is 16 residues. Trimming shortened V by 4 bases and J by 4 bases, and 19 bases separated the two germline ends. CDR1 SGDLS and CDR2 YYNGEE come from the germline V gene. CDR3 protein: CASSPGASEWADTQYF. The CDR3 DNA reads TGTGCCAGCAGCCCTGGGGCTAGCGAGTGGGCAGATACGCAGTATTTT.

The chain recombines TRBV7-9 with TRBJ2-5, with 9 bases that match TRBD1. CDR3 length: 15 residues. The junction had 7 bases not matched to a gene; V was cut back by 1 base and J by 7 bases. The germline V gene encodes CDR1 SEHNR and CDR2 FQNEAQ (reference sequence). CDR3 coding DNA: TGTGCCAGCAGCTTAGTCTTAACAGGGGGCGGGACCCAGTACTTC. Its protein is CASSLVLTGGGTQYF.

This chain connects TRBV2 to TRBJ2-7, with D tentatively TRBD1 (5 bases). The germline CDR1 and CDR2 sequences are SNHLY and FYNNEI. The CDR3 sequence is 14 residues long. V was cut by 4 bases and J by 2 bases, with 12 bases left in between. This CDR3 reads CASSGGAGTYEQYF. CDR3 DNA: TGTGCCAGCAGTGGGGGTGCAGGGACCTACGAGCAGTACTTC.

V and J are TRBV10-2 and TRBJ2-3, with 10 bases matching TRBD2. V dropped 2 bases and J dropped 6; count of bases not matched to a gene: 8. The V gene's germline CDR1 is WSHSY and CDR2 SAAADI. There are 16 residues in the CDR3. The CDR3 sequence: CASSEGTAGGLDTQYF. The CDR3 DNA is TGCGCCAGCAGTGAGGGGACAGCGGGGGGGCTGGATACGCAGTATTTT.